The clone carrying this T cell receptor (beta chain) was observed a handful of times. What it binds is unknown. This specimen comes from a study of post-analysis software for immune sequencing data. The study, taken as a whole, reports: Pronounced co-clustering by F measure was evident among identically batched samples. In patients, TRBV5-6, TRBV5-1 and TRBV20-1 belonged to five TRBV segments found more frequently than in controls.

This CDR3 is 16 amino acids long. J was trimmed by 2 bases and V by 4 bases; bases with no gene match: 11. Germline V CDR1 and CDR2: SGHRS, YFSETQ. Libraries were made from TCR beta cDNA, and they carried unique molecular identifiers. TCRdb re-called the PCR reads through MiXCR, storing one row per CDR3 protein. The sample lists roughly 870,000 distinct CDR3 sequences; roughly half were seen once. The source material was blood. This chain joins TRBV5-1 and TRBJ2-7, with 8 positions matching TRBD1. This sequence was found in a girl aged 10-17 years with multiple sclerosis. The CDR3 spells CASSPHPDRVTYEQYF. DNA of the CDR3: TGCGCCAGCAGCCCCCACCCGGACAGGGTGACCTACGAGCAGTACTTC.